This T cell receptor beta chain was found in a study of shared clonotypes between healthy human individuals. In germline, CDR1 is MDHEN, CDR2 SYDVKM. V shed 1 base and J shed 4 bases, with 13 bases lying between them. The CDR3 spans 15 residues. The table came from immunoSEQ multiplex PCR; TCRdb's copy has only in-frame clones and leaves some out. The sample has some 660,000 clones; less than 80% are singletons. Sequenced: memory CD4+ T cells sorted from blood. Subset in this sample: CD45RA-negative fraction. The source is a woman in her 30s in good health. The chain employs TRBV28 and TRBJ1-2; no reliable D call. CDR3 protein: CASSLFNTQLYGYTF. CDR3 nucleotide sequence: TGTGCCAGCAGTTTATTCAATACACAGCTCTATGGCTACACCTTC.